The 25 T cell receptor beta chains listed next were all sequenced from one sample in a study of identical twins. One entry per CDR3 protein, called by TCRdb with MiXCR from the 5' RACE reads. The repertoire has 1.5 million to 2 million distinct CDR3 sequences, about 31% of them found once; the top ten carry about 0.27%. Sample: cord blood. These receptors all stem from a newborn girl in good health.

In its sample, this clonotype was seen many times. The CDR3, as DNA: TGTGCCATCAGTGGAGGAGGGACAGGGGGCGCTGGCTATGGCTACACCTTC. Protein sequence: CAISGGGTGGAGYGYTF. The chain recombines TRBV10-3 with TRBJ1-2; 12 bases fit TRBD1. This CDR3 has 17 residues. V lost 4 bases to trimming and J lost 4 bases; unmatched junction nucleotides: 10. Germline V gene sequence: CDR1 ENHRY, CDR2 SYGVKD.

This clonotype was seen only a few times. This rearrangement joins TRBV18 to TRBJ2-5; no definite D call. V lost 0 bases, J lost 4 bases, and 9 bases lay in between. Germline V gives CDR1 KGHSH, CDR2 LQKENI. The CDR3 is 14 residues long. CDR3 DNA: TGTGCCAGCTCACCACCGTCTCCCCCAGAGACCCAGTACTTC. Translated: CASSPPSPPETQYF. Drawing the rest from reference TRBV18 and TRBJ2-5, the complete variable domain is NAGVMQNPRHLVRRRGQEARLRCSPMKGHSHVYWYRQLPEEGLKFMVYLQKENIIDESGMPKERFSAEFPKEGPSILRIQQVVRGDSAAYFCASSPPSPPETQYFGPGTRLLVL.

This clonotype has a handful of counts. The rearrangement links TRBV9 to TRBJ1-1; no clear D gene. The V end was cut by 3 bases, the J end by 3 bases, with 18 bases between. Germline lookup yields CDR1 SGDLS and CDR2 YYNGEE. CDR3 length equals 16 residues. As DNA, the CDR3 is TGTGCCAGCAGCGCACGGCTAAGATGGACCTACACTGAAGCTTTCTTT. Translated: CASSARLRWTYTEAFF.

V usage is TRBV20-1 and J usage is TRBJ1-5; 8 positions agree with TRBD1. The CDR3 contains 13 residues. Looked up from germline, CDR1 is DFQATT and CDR2 is SNEGSKA (reference sequence). After removal of 6 bases from V and 4 bases from J, the junction contained 5 bases not matched to a gene. The CDR3 DNA follows: TGCAGTGCCGTCCGGACAGGGAATCAGCCCCAGCATTTT. Its protein is CSAVRTGNQPQHF.

The gene calls are TRBV5-4 and TRBJ2-3; TRBD1 aligns across 9 bases. The V gene end was trimmed by 2 bases and the J gene end by 5 bases; junction bases not matched to a gene: 6. CDR3 length equals 15 residues. Germline assignment: CDR1 SGHNT and CDR2 YYREEE (reference sequence). The CDR3 region has the DNA TGTGCCAGCAGCTTCCGGGACAGGGCCCAAGATACGCAGTATTTT. Translated, it gives CASSFRDRAQDTQYF.

This clonotype occurred a few times. The V call is TRBV14, the J call TRBJ1-1, with D uncertain. The CDR3 is 13 residues long. Germline lookup yields CDR1 SGHDN and CDR2 FVKESK. Trimming stripped 2 bases from V and 7 bases from J, with 11 bases between. In DNA, the CDR3 is TGTGCCAGCAGCCAAAAAATTTGGAGTGAAGCTTTCTTT. Amino acid sequence: CASSQKIWSEAFF.

The chain uses TRBV5-1 and TRBJ2-5, with TRBD1 matching over 8 bases. Germline V lookup: CDR1 SGHRS, CDR2 YFSETQ. The CDR3 totals 15 residues. The trim removed 4 bases at V and 5 bases at J, leaving 10 bases unmatched. The CDR3 protein is CASSQTTQGAETQYF. The CDR3 bases are TGCGCCAGCAGCCAAACTACCCAGGGGGCCGAGACCCAGTACTTC.

The chain carries TRBV18 and TRBJ1-5; TRBD1 matches at 9 bases. The CDR3 extends over 16 amino acids. Germline V gene data show CDR1 as KGHSH and CDR2 as LQKENI. V dropped 3 bases and J dropped 3; count of bases not matched to a gene: 6. The CDR3 reads CASSPPGTGLNQPQHF. DNA of the CDR3: TGTGCCAGCTCACCGCCGGGGACAGGGCTCAATCAGCCCCAGCATTTT.

This clonotype was seen a handful of times. This chain uses TRBV3-1 with TRBJ1-2; D uncertain. Germline V gives CDR1 LGHDT, CDR2 YNNKEL (reference sequence). Trimming stripped 3 bases from V and 0 bases from J, with 8 bases between. CDR3 size: 14 residues. The DNA of the CDR3 is TGTGCCAGCAGCCAGTCCGGGACTAACTATGGCTACACCTTC. Amino acids: CASSQSGTNYGYTF. Combining the CDR3 with reference TRBV3-1 and TRBJ1-2 gives the whole variable domain DTAVSQTPKYLVTQMGNDKSIKCEQNLGHDTMYWYKQDSKKFLKIMFSYNNKELIINETVPNRFSPKSPDKAHLNLHINSLELGDSAVYFCASSQSGTNYGYTFGSGTRLTVV.

The chain carries TRBV5-1 and TRBJ2-2, with no clear D. V was trimmed by 9 bases and J by 5 bases, leaving 17 bases between them. The CDR3 totals 14 residues. Germline values: CDR1 SGHRS, CDR2 YFSETQ. Here the CDR3 reads CATARSPFTGELFF. The DNA of the CDR3 is TGCGCCACTGCCCGGTCCCCCTTTACCGGGGAGCTGTTTTTT.

CDR3 protein: CASSLVGGPHYEQYF. The CDR3 bases are TGTGCCAGCAGCTTAGTGGGCGGGCCCCACTACGAGCAGTACTTC. The J gene is TRBJ2-7, the V gene TRBV7-2, with D possibly TRBD2 on 5 matching bases. Germline CDR1 is SGHTA and CDR2 is FQGNSA. V was trimmed by 1 base and J by 3 bases, leaving 13 bases between them. The CDR3 contains 15 residues.

This clonotype was observed a handful of times. The chain employs TRBV5-8 and TRBJ1-4; D unclear. This CDR3 has 15 amino acids. Trimming took 4 bases from V and 0 from J, leaving 10 bases between them. Germline CDR1 is SGHTS and CDR2 is YDEGEE. CDR3 amino acids: CASSPGVATNEKLFF. The DNA for the CDR3 is TGTGCCAGCAGCCCCGGGGTCGCAACTAATGAAAAACTGTTTTTT.

The J gene is TRBJ1-1, the V gene TRBV6-5; D uncertain. The CDR3 contains 12 residues. The germline gives CDR1 MNHEY, CDR2 SVGAGI. V lost 5 bases to trimming and J lost 10 bases, with 14 bases between them. DNA of the CDR3: TGTGCCAGCAGTGTCAGAGGTTTAGGAGCTTTCTTT. Translated, it gives CASSVRGLGAFF.

In its sample, this clonotype was seen once. This chain links TRBV28 with TRBJ2-4; TRBD2 agrees at 10 bases. The CDR3 is 19 amino acids. Germline CDR1 MDHEN, CDR2 SYDVKM. The junction had 10 bases not matched to a gene; V was cut back by 0 bases and J by 2 bases. CDR3 sequence: CASSLWGLARVGSKNIQYF. In DNA form, the CDR3 reads TGTGCCAGCAGTTTATGGGGACTAGCGAGAGTTGGGTCCAAAAACATTCAGTACTTC.

This clonotype came up a few times. The chain links TRBV7-2 to TRBJ2-3, with a weak D call TRBD2 (5 bases). Germline V lookup: CDR1 SGHTA, CDR2 FQGNSA. CDR3 size: 15 residues. Trimming removed 1 base at V and 4 bases at J, with 12 bases between. CDR3 sequence reads: CASSLVSLAADTQYF. In DNA, the CDR3 is TGTGCCAGCAGCTTAGTTAGCCTAGCAGCAGATACGCAGTATTTT.

This chain uses TRBV12-3 or TRBV12-4 with TRBJ2-1, with 11 positions matching TRBD2. The DNA end is more similar to TRBJ2-7, so the J call may be wrong. The CDR3 totals 20 residues. CDR3 region: CASTLGRRGLAGGSYNEQYF. CDR3 in DNA: TGTGCCAGCACCTTAGGTCGCAGGGGGCTAGCGGGAGGCTCCTACAATGAGCAGTACTTC.

This chain links TRBV12-3 or TRBV12-4 with TRBJ2-1; D might be TRBD2 (6 bases). This CDR3 region has 14 residues. With 7 bases removed from V and 9 bases from J, the gap between germline ends came to 19 bases. The CDR3 sequence is CASTRDSRPTEQFF. The CDR3 DNA is TGTGCCAGCACACGGGACTCCCGACCTACTGAGCAGTTCTTC.

This clonotype was found a few times. The chain uses TRBV25-1 and TRBJ2-7, with 10 bases aligning to TRBD1. Germline CDR1 is MGHDK and CDR2 is SYGVNS. With V trimmed by 6 bases and J by 2 bases, 4 bases remained unmatched. The CDR3 consists of 14 residues. The CDR3 here is CASRGTGATYEQYF. The DNA of the CDR3 is TGTGCCAGCAGGGGGACAGGGGCCACCTACGAGCAGTACTTC.

The chain has TRBV5-1 and TRBJ2-5; D gene ambiguous. The CDR3 runs 15 residues. CDR1 is SGHRS and CDR2 is YFSETQ in the germline V gene. Trimming cost V 4 bases and J 2 bases, with 15 bases left between them. In DNA form, the CDR3 reads TGCGCCAGCAGCCCGACCCGACCTCCTCAAGAGACCCAGTACTTC. Residues: CASSPTRPPQETQYF.

This clonotype was seen a handful of times. V gene TRBV6-5 combines with J gene TRBJ1-1; perhaps TRBD1 as D (6 bases). Germline V gene data show CDR1 as MNHEY and CDR2 as SVGAGI. CDR3 length equals 13 residues. V shed 5 bases and J shed 4 bases, with 11 bases lying between them. CDR3 DNA sequence: TGTGCCAGCAGTGCCATAGGGGGCACTGAAGCTTTCTTT. It encodes CASSAIGGTEAFF.

This clonotype was observed a handful of times. The gene calls are TRBV18 and TRBJ1-1, with TRBD1 matching 11 bases. Germline V gene lookup returns CDR1 KGHSH and CDR2 LQKENI. The CDR3 sequence is 16 residues long. J gave up 1 base and V 3 bases, and 4 bases lay outside the gene matches. CDR3 coding DNA: TGTGCCAGCTCACCGGGGACAGGGGGTCGGAACACTGAAGCTTTCTTT. Translation: CASSPGTGGRNTEAFF. Supplemented by reference TRBV18 and TRBJ1-1, the full variable domain reads NAGVMQNPRHLVRRRGQEARLRCSPMKGHSHVYWYRQLPEEGLKFMVYLQKENIIDESGMPKERFSAEFPKEGPSILRIQQVVRGDSAAYFCASSPGTGGRNTEAFFGQGTRLTVV.

This clonotype occurred a few times. The J gene is TRBJ2-2, the V gene TRBV5-1; the match to TRBD2 covers 7 bases. Germline V gene data show CDR1 as SGHRS and CDR2 as YFSETQ. The V gene end was trimmed by 3 bases and the J gene end by 1 base; junction bases not matched to a gene: 3. This CDR3 contains 15 residues. In DNA, the CDR3 is TGCGCCAGCAGCTCCGGGACTAAGAACACCGGGGAGCTGTTTTTT. This encodes CASSSGTKNTGELFF. Combining the CDR3 with reference TRBV5-1 and TRBJ2-2 gives the whole variable domain KAGVTQTPRYLIKTRGQQVTLSCSPISGHRSVSWYQQTPGQGLQFLFEYFSETQRNKGNFPGRFSGRQFSNSRSEMNVSTLELGDSALYLCASSSGTKNTGELFFGEGSRLTVL.

There are a few counts of this clonotype. This sequence joins TRBV20-1 and TRBJ1-1, with D possibly being TRBD1 (6 bases). The V gene's germline CDR1 is DFQATT and CDR2 SNEGSKA (reference sequence). The CDR3 has 15 residues. Trimming stripped 3 bases from V and 5 bases from J, with 19 bases between. The CDR3 bases are TGCAGTGCTAGGGCCACCGGGACATCGAGTACTGAAGCTTTCTTT. Residues: CSARATGTSSTEAFF.

This clonotype has only a few counts. The chain is built from TRBV19 and TRBJ1-5, with a tentative D call TRBD1 (6 bases). The germline gives CDR1 LNHDA, CDR2 SQIVND (reference sequence). The CDR3 extends over 13 amino acids. V was trimmed by 6 bases and J by 3 bases, leaving 9 bases between them. The CDR3 DNA follows: TGTGCCAGTAGAGGGGGGGCCAATCAGCCCCAGCATTTT. It encodes CASRGGANQPQHF.

The V gene is TRBV10-3, the J gene TRBJ1-2; possibly TRBD1 for D (6 bases). Trimming left V 3 bases short and J 3 bases short, with 8 bases between. The CDR3 is 13 amino acids. Germline lookup yields CDR1 ENHRY and CDR2 SYGVKD. CDR3 sequence reads: CAISDKGDYGYTF. In DNA, the CDR3 is TGTGCCATCAGTGATAAGGGGGACTATGGCTACACCTTC.